This T cell receptor beta chain was sequenced during a study of CD8+CD57+ T cells in acquired aplastic anemia. On the study more broadly: Sorted CD4+ and CD8+ cells yielded roughly 3.1 ug of DNA on average.

Trimming removed 0 bases at V and 5 bases at J, with 13 bases between. CDR1 is ENHRY, CDR2 SYGVKD, per germline. This CDR3 is built from 15 residues. Genomic DNA, serving as template, underwent TCR beta VDJ and CDR3 profiling. TCRdb reprocessed the reads with MiXCR, giving one entry per CDR3 protein. The sample has 400,000 to 600,000 distinct CDR3 sequences, around 30% seen once; the top ten hold nearly 0.85%. By flow cytometry, patients selected for sequencing had shown an expansion of CD8+CD57+ cells. The chain recombines TRBV10-3 with TRBJ1-2; D is possibly TRBD1 (5 bases). Sample: sorted CD4+, CD8+, or CD8+CD57+ T cells (not recorded which) from PBMCs. This clonotype originated in a human donor with aplastic anemia. In nucleotides, the CDR3 is TGTGCCATCAGTGAGTCGAGTTCCAGGGAGTATGGCTACACCTTC. Residues: CAISESSSREYGYTF.